Listed here are 10 T cell receptor beta chains from one sample, sequenced in a study of vaccination effects on CD4 cells after COVID-19. Data came from immunoSEQ multiplex PCR; TCRdb stores just in-frame clones and leaves some out. The sample includes roughly 70,000 clones, around 70% seen only once; the top ten take about 5%. Within the ViraFEST assay, antigen-specific CD4+ T cells underwent expansion with viral peptide pools prior to sequencing. Culturing for around 10 days preceded CD4+ T cell isolation. A PCR test confirmed that the person had SARS-CoV-2 infection between March and December 2020. Their target antigens are unknown. This material consisted of CD4+ T cells from PBMCs cultured with HIV peptides, taken before COVID-19 vaccination. Sample subset: HIV-1 Nef peptide pool negative control/reference culture. The receptors here all came from a human donor who had a prior SARS-CoV-2 infection.

Only one count was recorded for this clone. The chain joins TRBV20-1 to TRBJ2-1, with D uncertain. CDR1 DFQATT and CDR2 SNEGSKA come from the germline V gene (reference sequence). This CDR3 contains 11 residues. V was shortened by 5 bases and J by 4 bases, with 6 bases between the two germline ends. The DNA for the CDR3 is TGCAGTGCTCCTCTGTACAATGAGCAGTTCTTC. Translation gives CSAPLYNEQFF.

As concerns this clone: This specimen includes other DNA sequences encoding the same CDR3. V gene TRBV4-3 combines with J gene TRBJ2-5; 9 nucleotides align to TRBD2. The CDR3 is 16 residues long. CDR1 and CDR2 (germline): LGHNA, YSLEER. The junction had 9 bases not matched to a gene; V was cut back by 3 bases and J by 4 bases. For the CDR3, the DNA is TGCGCCAGCAGCCAGGGTAGCGGGAGATGGGGAGAGACCCAGTACTTC. Its translation is CASSQGSGRWGETQYF.

The count of this clone is one. The chain couples TRBV6-1 to TRBJ2-5, with a possible D match to TRBD1 (6 bases). The CDR3 totals 16 residues. The V end was cut by 1 base, the J end by 3 bases, with 15 bases between. The germline V gene encodes CDR1 MNHNS and CDR2 SASEGT. The CDR3 DNA reads as TGTGCCAGCAGTGAAGGACAGGCGACCGCTGAAGAGACCCAGTACTTC. Residues: CASSEGQATAEETQYF.

The CDR3 region has the DNA TGTGCCAGCAGTTTACCGACATCCTACGAGCAGTACTTC. It is translated as CASSLPTSYEQYF. V and J are TRBV28 and TRBJ2-7; D gene unclear. The CDR3 is 13 residues long. The germline V gene has CDR1 MDHEN and CDR2 SYDVKM. V was shortened by 2 bases and J by 1 base, with 6 bases between the two germline ends. The full variable domain, with the rest looked up from reference TRBV28 and TRBJ2-7, is DVKVTQSSRYLVKRTGEKVFLECVQDMDHENMFWYRQDPGLGLRLIYFSYDVKMKEKGDIPEGYSVSREKKERFSLILESASTNQTSMYLCASSLPTSYEQYFGPGTRLTVT.

The rearrangement links TRBV3-1 (or the pseudogene TRBV3-2) to TRBJ2-5; D call uncertain. V lost 2 bases to trimming and J lost 2 bases, with 12 bases between them. Germline CDR1 and CDR2: LGHDT and YNNKEL (reference sequence). The CDR3 spans 15 residues. The CDR3 sequence is CASSQFLDRQETQYF. CDR3 coding DNA: TGTGCCAGCAGCCAATTCCTAGACCGTCAAGAGACCCAGTACTTC.

The chain uses TRBV21-1 and TRBJ2-7; the table's TRBD2 call for D was not verified on the DNA. TRBV21-1 is assigned pseudogene status. This CDR3 spans 15 amino acids. CDR3 region: CASSTQGGGSDEQYF. The CDR3 nucleotides are TGTGCCAGCAGCACACAGGGCGGGGGTTCCGACGAGCAGTACTTC.

V gene TRBV6-2 or TRBV6-3 combines with J gene TRBJ2-1; 10 positions agree with TRBD2. Germline V gene data show CDR1 as MNHEY and CDR2 as SVGEGT. V shed 6 bases, J shed 16 bases, and the junction held 9 bases outside the gene matches. This CDR3 contains 12 residues. CDR3 residues: CASSHASGSFFF. As DNA, the CDR3 is TGTGCCAGCAGCCACGCTAGCGGGAGTTTCTTCTTC.

The chain employs TRBV9 and TRBJ2-3; D call uncertain. Between the trimmed V and J ends, which lost 2 bases and 6 bases, there was a span of 10 bases. Germline CDR1 is SGDLS and CDR2 is YYNGEE. The CDR3 contains 13 residues. Written as DNA, the CDR3 is TGTGCCAGCAGCGTCCCCGGGTCGGATACGCAGTATTTT. This translates into CASSVPGSDTQYF.

The chain has TRBV21-1 and TRBJ2-1; the table's D call of TRBD2 was not tested on the DNA. TRBV21-1 is a known pseudogene. This CDR3 is 15 amino acids long. The CDR3 nucleotides read TGTGCCAGCAGCAAAGGTTGCCACCCGCGCAATGAGCAGTTCTTC. Protein product: CASSKGCHPRNEQFF.

The chain joins TRBV19 to TRBJ1-2; 9 positions match TRBD1. Germline assignment: CDR1 LNHDA and CDR2 SQIVND (reference sequence). The trim removed 0 bases at V and 6 bases at J, leaving 5 bases unmatched. This CDR3 has 15 amino acids. This CDR3 is CASSIDTGGWNGYTF. CDR3 in DNA: TGTGCCAGTAGTATAGACACAGGGGGCTGGAATGGCTACACCTTC. Drawing the rest from reference TRBV19 and TRBJ1-2, the complete variable domain is DGGITQSPKYLFRKEGQNVTLSCEQNLNHDAMYWYRQDPGQGLRLIYYSQIVNDFQKGDIAEGYSVSREKKESFPLTVTSAQKNPTAFYLCASSIDTGGWNGYTFGSGTRLTVV.